The 24 T cell receptor beta chains presented below share a single source sample, sequenced in a study of shared clonotypes between healthy human individuals. Assay used: immunoSEQ multiplex PCR; TCRdb lists only in-frame clones, some missing. The sample has over 400,000 clones, 95% to 97% seen once; the top ten hold about 0.06%. The specimen sequenced was naive CD4+ T cells sorted from blood. This sample's subset: CD45RA+ positively selected. These receptors were taken from a woman in her twenties or thirties in good health.

The V gene is TRBV2, the J gene TRBJ2-7; 7 bases are a match to TRBD1. Germline CDR1 is SNHLY and CDR2 is FYNNEI. J gave up 6 bases and V 7 bases, and 6 bases lay outside the gene matches. This CDR3 has 12 amino acids. The DNA of the CDR3 is TGTGCCAGCAATCGGGACAGATCCGAGCAGTACTTC. It specifies CASNRDRSEQYF.

This clone was seen only a few times. J is TRBJ2-7 and V is TRBV5-1; 8 bases are shared with TRBD1. CDR3 length equals 13 residues. Trimming at V came to 4 bases and at J to 6 bases, leaving 6 bases not matched to a gene. Germline assignment: CDR1 SGHRS and CDR2 YFSETQ. The CDR3 reads CASSATGGGEQYF. The CDR3 region has the DNA TGCGCCAGCAGCGCAACAGGGGGAGGCGAGCAGTACTTC.

This chain joins TRBV30 and TRBJ2-6; D uncertain. The germline V and J ends were trimmed by 0 bases and 4 bases, with 4 bases remaining between them. In germline, CDR1 is GTSNPN, CDR2 SVGIG (reference sequence). The CDR3 covers 13 residues. The CDR3 region is CAWSVSGANVLTF. As DNA, the CDR3 is TGTGCCTGGAGTGTCTCCGGGGCCAACGTCCTGACTTTC. The full variable domain, its missing parts supplied by reference TRBV30 and TRBJ2-6, is SQTIHQWPATLVQPVGSPLSLECTVEGTSNPNLYWYRQAAGRGLQLLFYSVGIGQISSEVPQNLSASRPQDRQFILSSKKLLLSDSGFYLCAWSVSGANVLTFGAGSRLTVL.

This clone was seen just once. This rearrangement joins TRBV5-1 to TRBJ2-7; 7 bases line up with TRBD2. The ends lost 0 bases at V and 4 bases at J; junction bases unmatched: 4. This CDR3 has 14 residues. Germline CDR1 reads SGHRS; CDR2 reads YFSETQ. CDR3 sequence reads: CASSLGLAQYEQYF. The CDR3 coding sequence is TGCGCCAGCAGCTTGGGACTAGCCCAGTACGAGCAGTACTTC. The whole variable domain, remainder taken from reference TRBV5-1 and TRBJ2-7, is KAGVTQTPRYLIKTRGQQVTLSCSPISGHRSVSWYQQTPGQGLQFLFEYFSETQRNKGNFPGRFSGRQFSNSRSEMNVSTLELGDSALYLCASSLGLAQYEQYFGPGTRLTVT.

The V and J genes are TRBV30 and TRBJ1-5, with unresolved D. Germline V CDR1 and CDR2: GTSNPN, SVGIG (reference sequence). Trimming pared 0 bases from V and 4 bases from J, leaving 7 bases between. The CDR3 totals 13 residues. The DNA of the CDR3 is TGTGCCTGGAGTGTCCATCCTAATCAGCCCCAGCATTTT. As protein: CAWSVHPNQPQHF.

V is TRBV19 and J is TRBJ2-7; D tentatively fits TRBD1 or TRBD2 (5 bases each). The V gene's germline CDR1 is LNHDA and CDR2 SQIVND (reference sequence). The CDR3 totals 14 residues. Trimming took 3 bases from V and 0 from J, leaving 9 bases between them. CDR3 in amino acids: CASSIIGASYEQYF. For the CDR3, the DNA is TGTGCCAGTAGTATTATCGGGGCCTCCTACGAGCAGTACTTC.

This clone was counted a single time. The chain employs TRBV28 and TRBJ2-7, with TRBD2 matching 10 bases. The CDR3 is made up of 12 amino acids. V lost 10 bases to trimming and J lost 3 bases; unmatched junction nucleotides: 3. Germline CDR1 reads MDHEN; CDR2 reads SYDVKM. DNA of the CDR3: TGTGCCACCGGGACTAGCGTCTACGAGCAGTACTTC. Its translation is CATGTSVYEQYF. The variable domain in full, completed from reference TRBV28 and TRBJ2-7, reads DVKVTQSSRYLVKRTGEKVFLECVQDMDHENMFWYRQDPGLGLRLIYFSYDVKMKEKGDIPEGYSVSREKKERFSLILESASTNQTSMYLCATGTSVYEQYFGPGTRLTVT.

The chain uses TRBV19 and TRBJ1-4; 7 bases match TRBD1. Germline CDR1 LNHDA, CDR2 SQIVND (reference sequence). CDR3 size: 16 residues. The trim removed 6 bases at V and 0 bases at J, leaving 7 bases unmatched. For the CDR3, the DNA is TGTGCCAGTAGCCAAAAGCAGGGGGCAACTAATGAAAAACTGTTTTTT. Its translation is CASSQKQGATNEKLFF.

The gene calls are TRBV6-5 and TRBJ1-5; no definite D call. Germline CDR1 and CDR2: MNHEY and SVGAGI. The CDR3 extends over 13 amino acids. V dropped 2 bases and J dropped 2 bases, with 4 bases sitting between them. CDR3 protein: CASSYQGNQPQHF. DNA for the CDR3: TGTGCCAGCAGTTACCAAGGCAATCAGCCCCAGCATTTT.

The chain has TRBV6-1 and TRBJ1-1, with D possibly TRBD1 on 6 matching bases. The CDR3 is made up of 13 amino acids. Trimming stripped 7 bases from V and 6 bases from J, with 15 bases between. From germline, CDR1 is MNHNS and CDR2 SASEGT. CDR3 in DNA: TGTGCCAGCACTTACAGGGTAGGAGCTGAAGCTTTCTTT. Translation: CASTYRVGAEAFF.

The rearrangement joins TRBV6-1 to TRBJ2-1; 7 bases match TRBD2. Germline V gene sequence: CDR1 MNHNS, CDR2 SASEGT. The CDR3 extends over 14 amino acids. The trim removed 1 base at V and 11 bases at J, leaving 8 bases unmatched. CDR3 residues: CASSEVGRAGQQFF. The CDR3 region has the DNA TGTGCCAGCAGTGAAGTAGGGAGGGCCGGTCAGCAGTTCTTC.

The rearrangement links TRBV18 to TRBJ1-2; no firm D call. The CDR3 is 11 residues long. The V end was cut by 6 bases, the J end by 5 bases, with 7 bases between. Germline-derived CDR1 and CDR2 are KGHSH and LQKENI. The CDR3 bases are TGTGCCAGCTCGCCGCGATATGGCTACACCTTC. Protein product: CASSPRYGYTF.

This sequence joins TRBV2 and TRBJ2-4; TRBD1 matches 8 bases. CDR3 length: 17 residues. Unmatched junction bases numbered 10, after V lost 6 bases and J lost 0 bases. From germline, CDR1 is SNHLY and CDR2 FYNNEI. The CDR3, as DNA: TGTGCCAGCAGCGACAATCGCAGGGGGCGAGCCAAAAACATTCAGTACTTC. Its translation: CASSDNRRGRAKNIQYF. The full variable domain, rest sourced from reference TRBV2 and TRBJ2-4, is EPEVTQTPSHQVTQMGQEVILRCVPISNHLYFYWYRQILGQKVEFLVSFYNNEISEKSEIFDDQFSVERPDGSNFTLKIRSTKLEDSAMYFCASSDNRRGRAKNIQYFGAGTRLSVL.

Worth noting for this clone: This sample includes further DNA sequences coding for the same CDR3. The genes are TRBV5-1 and TRBJ2-7; the match to TRBD2 covers 11 bases. The CDR3 is 14 amino acids. Germline V gene lookup returns CDR1 SGHRS and CDR2 YFSETQ. Trimming at V came to 2 bases and at J to 4 bases, leaving 2 bases not matched to a gene. CDR3 in DNA: TGCGCCAGCAGCTTAACTAGCGGGAGTTACGAGCAGTACTTC. Protein sequence: CASSLTSGSYEQYF.

The chain employs TRBV4-2 and TRBJ2-1; TRBD2 aligns across 11 bases. The CDR3 has 15 residues. The V and J ends lost 4 bases and 6 bases, in that order; junction bases with no gene match: 5. Germline-derived CDR1 and CDR2 are LGHNA and YNFKEQ. The CDR3, as DNA: TGTGCCAGCAGCCCGCGGACTAGCGGGTTCAATGAGCAGTTCTTC. As protein: CASSPRTSGFNEQFF.

The rearrangement joins TRBV9 to TRBJ1-2; perhaps TRBD1 as D (6 bases). Trimming took 4 bases from V and 6 from J, leaving 19 bases between them. The CDR3 is made up of 15 amino acids. Looked up from germline, CDR1 is SGDLS and CDR2 is YYNGEE. CDR3 in DNA: TGTGCCAGCAGCCCGAGACGACAGGATAGAGATGGCTACACCTTC. Translation: CASSPRRQDRDGYTF.

Here the CDR3 DNA reads TGTGCCAGCAGTCCTCCGGGACAGGCTGTTCGGCATTTT. Translation gives CASSPPGQAVRHF. The chain recombines TRBV28 with TRBJ1-5; 8 bases line up with TRBD1. The CDR3 is made up of 13 amino acids. V lost 5 bases to trimming and J lost 15 bases; unmatched junction nucleotides: 12. CDR1 is MDHEN, CDR2 SYDVKM, per germline.

The V gene is TRBV5-4, the J gene TRBJ1-1; D not certain. Germline lookup yields CDR1 SGHNT and CDR2 YYREEE (reference sequence). The CDR3 covers 11 residues. The V and J ends lost 2 bases and 7 bases respectively, with 6 bases between them. The CDR3 protein is CASSFGLEAFF. The CDR3 coding sequence is TGTGCCAGCAGCTTCGGACTTGAAGCTTTCTTT.

This clone occurred once. The chain employs TRBV27 and TRBJ2-5; TRBD1 aligns across 8 bases. With the DNA end fitting TRBJ2-7 better, the J assignment may be wrong. The CDR3 contains 15 residues. Germline V gene lookup returns CDR1 MNHEY and CDR2 SMNVEV (reference sequence). DNA for the CDR3: TGTGCCAGCACACTTTACCCCGGGACAGGCTACGAGCAGTACTTC. Protein sequence: CASTLYPGTGYEQYF.

J is TRBJ2-7 and V is TRBV10-3; a possible D gene is TRBD2 (6 bases). V was pared by 2 bases and J by 5 bases, with 22 bases between. Per the germline V gene, CDR1 is ENHRY and CDR2 is SYGVKD. The CDR3 loop spans 17 amino acids. The DNA of the CDR3 is TGTGCCATCAGTGAGGGCCTTCGGGCGGGGCCCATAGACGAGCAGTACTTC. Encoded protein: CAISEGLRAGPIDEQYF.

This chain uses TRBV6-1 with TRBJ1-2; D is perhaps TRBD1 (6 bases). Germline CDR1 reads MNHNS; CDR2 reads SASEGT. The CDR3 loop spans 17 amino acids. V was cut by 2 bases and J by 2 bases, with 18 bases left in between. The CDR3 DNA sequence: TGTGCCAGCAGTGAATCAATGGGGGGCGACGAGAACTATGGCTACACCTTC. Its protein is CASSESMGGDENYGYTF.

The rearrangement joins TRBV18 to TRBJ1-5; unclear D gene. Trimming left V 5 bases short and J 1 base short, with 6 bases between. Germline CDR1 is KGHSH and CDR2 is LQKENI. CDR3 length: 13 amino acids. The CDR3 nucleotides read TGTGCCAGCTCATACGGCAGCAATCAGCCCCAGCATTTT. It is translated as CASSYGSNQPQHF.

This chain joins TRBV18 and TRBJ2-2; D is possibly TRBD1 (5 bases). CDR1 and CDR2 from the germline V gene are KGHSH and LQKENI. V gave up 2 bases and J gave up 3 bases, with 13 bases separating them. This CDR3 spans 16 amino acids. CDR3 nucleotides: TGTGCCAGCTCACCAAGTTCTTTGACAGACACCGGGGAGCTGTTTTTT. Amino acids: CASSPSSLTDTGELFF.

The chain joins TRBV27 to TRBJ2-5, with 13 bases aligning to TRBD2. The length of the CDR3 is 16 residues. Trimming at V came to 3 bases and at J to 4 bases, leaving 5 bases not matched to a gene. Germline V gene data show CDR1 as MNHEY and CDR2 as SMNVEV (reference sequence). Written as DNA, the CDR3 is TGTGCCAGCAGTTTCGGACTAGCGGGAGTCGGAGAGACCCAGTACTTC. It is translated as CASSFGLAGVGETQYF.